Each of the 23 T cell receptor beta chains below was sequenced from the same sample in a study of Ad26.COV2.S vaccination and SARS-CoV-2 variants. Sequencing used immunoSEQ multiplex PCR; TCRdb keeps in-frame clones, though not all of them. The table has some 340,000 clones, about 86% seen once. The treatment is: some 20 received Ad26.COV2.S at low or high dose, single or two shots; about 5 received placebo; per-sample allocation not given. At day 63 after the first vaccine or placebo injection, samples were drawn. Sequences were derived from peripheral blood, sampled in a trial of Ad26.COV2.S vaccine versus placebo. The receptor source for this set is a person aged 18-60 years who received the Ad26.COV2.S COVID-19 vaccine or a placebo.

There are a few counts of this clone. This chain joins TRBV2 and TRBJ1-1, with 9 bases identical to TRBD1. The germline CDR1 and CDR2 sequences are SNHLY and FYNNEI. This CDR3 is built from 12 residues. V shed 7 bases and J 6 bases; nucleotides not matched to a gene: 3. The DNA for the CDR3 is TGTGCCAGCACGGGACAGGGCTCTGAAGCTTTCTTT. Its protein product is CASTGQGSEAFF.

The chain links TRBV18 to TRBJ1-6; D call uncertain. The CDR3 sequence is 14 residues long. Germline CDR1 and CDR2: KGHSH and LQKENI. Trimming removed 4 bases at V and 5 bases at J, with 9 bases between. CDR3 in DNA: TGTGCCAGCTCACTACAGACCCATAATTCACCCCTCCACTTT. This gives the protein CASSLQTHNSPLHF. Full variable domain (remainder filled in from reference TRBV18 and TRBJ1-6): NAGVMQNPRHLVRRRGQEARLRCSPMKGHSHVYWYRQLPEEGLKFMVYLQKENIIDESGMPKERFSAEFPKEGPSILRIQQVVRGDSAAYFCASSLQTHNSPLHFGNGTRLTVT.

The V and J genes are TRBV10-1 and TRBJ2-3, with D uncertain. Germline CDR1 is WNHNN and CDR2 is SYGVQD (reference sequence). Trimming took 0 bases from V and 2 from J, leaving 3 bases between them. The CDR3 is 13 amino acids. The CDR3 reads CASSESLTDTQYF. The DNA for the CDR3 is TGCGCCAGCAGTGAGTCGCTCACAGATACGCAGTATTTT.

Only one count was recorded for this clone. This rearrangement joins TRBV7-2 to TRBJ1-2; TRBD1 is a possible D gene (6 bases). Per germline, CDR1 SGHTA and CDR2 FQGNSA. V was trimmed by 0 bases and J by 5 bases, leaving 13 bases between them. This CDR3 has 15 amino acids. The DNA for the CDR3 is TGTGCCAGCAGCTTAGCGCCCAAAACAGGGTATGGCTACACCTTC. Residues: CASSLAPKTGYGYTF.

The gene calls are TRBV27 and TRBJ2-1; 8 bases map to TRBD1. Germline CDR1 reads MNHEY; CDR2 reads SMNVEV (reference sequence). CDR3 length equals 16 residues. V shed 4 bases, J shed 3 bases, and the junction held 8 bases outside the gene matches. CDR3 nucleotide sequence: TGTGCCAGCAGTTCCTACAGGGGGGAGCACTACAATGAGCAGTTCTTC. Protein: CASSSYRGEHYNEQFF.

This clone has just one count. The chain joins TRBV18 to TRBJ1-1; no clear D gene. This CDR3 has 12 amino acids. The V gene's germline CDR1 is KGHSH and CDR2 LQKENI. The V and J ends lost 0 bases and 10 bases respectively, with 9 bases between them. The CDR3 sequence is CASSPPSQAAFF. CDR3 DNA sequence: TGTGCCAGCTCACCACCCTCCCAAGCAGCTTTCTTT.

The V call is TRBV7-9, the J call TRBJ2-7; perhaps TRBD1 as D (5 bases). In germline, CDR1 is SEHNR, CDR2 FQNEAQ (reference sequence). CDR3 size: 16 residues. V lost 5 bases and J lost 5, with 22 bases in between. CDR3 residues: CASSARRGRAFHEQYF. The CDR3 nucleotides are TGTGCCAGCAGCGCCCGTAGGGGCAGGGCGTTCCACGAGCAGTACTTC.

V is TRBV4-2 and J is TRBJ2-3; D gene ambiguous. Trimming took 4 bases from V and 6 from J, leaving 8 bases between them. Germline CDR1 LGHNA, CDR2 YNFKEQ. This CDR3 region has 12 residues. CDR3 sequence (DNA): TGTGCCAGCAGCCCCCTCGGGGATACGCAGTATTTT. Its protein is CASSPLGDTQYF.

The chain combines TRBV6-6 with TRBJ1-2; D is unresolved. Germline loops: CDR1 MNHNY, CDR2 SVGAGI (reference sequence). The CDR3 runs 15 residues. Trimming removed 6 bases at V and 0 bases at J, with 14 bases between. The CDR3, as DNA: TGTGCCAGCAGGGGAGCGGGAATCGCTAACTATGGCTACACCTTC. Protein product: CASRGAGIANYGYTF.

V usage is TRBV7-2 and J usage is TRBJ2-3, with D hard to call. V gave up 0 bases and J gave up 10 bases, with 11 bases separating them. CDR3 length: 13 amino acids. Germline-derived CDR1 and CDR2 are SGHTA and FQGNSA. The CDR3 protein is CASSLALRSPQYF. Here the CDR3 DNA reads TGTGCCAGCAGCTTAGCGCTTCGGAGTCCGCAGTATTTT.

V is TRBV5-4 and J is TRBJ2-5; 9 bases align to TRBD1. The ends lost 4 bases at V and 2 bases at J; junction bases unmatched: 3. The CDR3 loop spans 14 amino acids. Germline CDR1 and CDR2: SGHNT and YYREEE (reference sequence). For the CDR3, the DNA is TGTGCCAGCAGCCTAGGACAGGGGCAAGAGACCCAGTACTTC. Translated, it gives CASSLGQGQETQYF.

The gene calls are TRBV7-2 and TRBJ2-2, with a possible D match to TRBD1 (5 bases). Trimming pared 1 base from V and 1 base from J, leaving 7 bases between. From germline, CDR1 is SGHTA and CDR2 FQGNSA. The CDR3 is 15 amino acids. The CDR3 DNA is TGTGCCAGCAGCTTAGGACAGTTGAACACCGGGGAGCTGTTTTTT. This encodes CASSLGQLNTGELFF. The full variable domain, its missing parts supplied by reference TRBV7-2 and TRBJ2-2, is GAGVSQSPSNKVTEKGKDVELRCDPISGHTALYWYRQSLGQGLEFLIYFQGNSAPDKSGLPSDRFSAERTGGSVSTLTIQRTQQEDSAVYLCASSLGQLNTGELFFGEGSRLTVL.

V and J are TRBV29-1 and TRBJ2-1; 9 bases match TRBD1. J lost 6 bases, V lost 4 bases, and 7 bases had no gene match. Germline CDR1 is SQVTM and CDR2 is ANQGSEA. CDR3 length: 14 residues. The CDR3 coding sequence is TGCAGCGTTGCCCGACAGGGGGGTACCAATGAGCAGTTCTTC. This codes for CSVARQGGTNEQFF.

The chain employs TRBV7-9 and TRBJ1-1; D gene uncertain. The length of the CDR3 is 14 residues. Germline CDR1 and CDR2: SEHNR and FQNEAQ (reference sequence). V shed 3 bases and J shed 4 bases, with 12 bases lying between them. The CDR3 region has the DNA TGTGCCAGCAGCTTTTTAGGGAGTCTCACTGAAGCTTTCTTT. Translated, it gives CASSFLGSLTEAFF.

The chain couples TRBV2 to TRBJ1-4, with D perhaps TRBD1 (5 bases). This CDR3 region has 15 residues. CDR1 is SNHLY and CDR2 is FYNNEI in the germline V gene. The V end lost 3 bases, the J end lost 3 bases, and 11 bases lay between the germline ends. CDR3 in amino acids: CASSDTGLANEKLFF. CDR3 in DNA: TGTGCCAGCAGTGATACAGGCCTAGCTAATGAAAAACTGTTTTTT.

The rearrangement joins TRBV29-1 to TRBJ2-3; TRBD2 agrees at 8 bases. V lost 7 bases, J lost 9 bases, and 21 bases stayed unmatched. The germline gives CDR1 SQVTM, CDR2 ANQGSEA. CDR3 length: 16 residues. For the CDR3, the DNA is TGCAGCGCCCCCCGAGGGAGCGGGGGCCCGGAGGGCACGCAGTATTTT. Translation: CSAPRGSGGPEGTQYF.

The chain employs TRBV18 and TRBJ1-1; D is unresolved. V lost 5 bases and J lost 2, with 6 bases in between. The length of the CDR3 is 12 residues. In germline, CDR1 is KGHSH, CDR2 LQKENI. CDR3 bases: TGTGCCAGCTCAGCGGACAACACTGAAGCTTTCTTT. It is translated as CASSADNTEAFF.

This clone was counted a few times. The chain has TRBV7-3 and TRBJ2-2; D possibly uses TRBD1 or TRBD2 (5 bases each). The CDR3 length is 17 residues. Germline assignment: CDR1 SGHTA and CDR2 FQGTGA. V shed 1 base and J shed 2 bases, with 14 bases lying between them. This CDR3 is CASSLKIGGSNTGELFF. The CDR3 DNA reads TGTGCCAGCAGCTTAAAAATTGGGGGATCAAACACCGGGGAGCTGTTTTTT.

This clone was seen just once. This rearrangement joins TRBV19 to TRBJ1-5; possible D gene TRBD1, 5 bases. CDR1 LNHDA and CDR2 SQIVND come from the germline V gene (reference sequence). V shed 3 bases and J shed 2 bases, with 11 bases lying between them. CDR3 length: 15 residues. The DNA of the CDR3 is TGTGCCAGTAGTATGAGGGGTAGGGGCAATCAGCCCCAGCATTTT. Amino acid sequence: CASSMRGRGNQPQHF.

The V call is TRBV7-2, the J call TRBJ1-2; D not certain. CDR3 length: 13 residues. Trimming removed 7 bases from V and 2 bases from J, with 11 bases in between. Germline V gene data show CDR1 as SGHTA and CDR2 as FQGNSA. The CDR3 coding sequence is TGTGCCAGCACCCCCGACACCAACTATGGCTACACCTTC. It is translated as CASTPDTNYGYTF.

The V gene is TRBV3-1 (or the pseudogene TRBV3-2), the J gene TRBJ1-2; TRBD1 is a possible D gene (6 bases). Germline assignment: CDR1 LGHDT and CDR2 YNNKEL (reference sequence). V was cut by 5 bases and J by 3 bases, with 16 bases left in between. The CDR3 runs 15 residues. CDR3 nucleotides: TGTGCCAGCAGCTCACAGGGCCCTTTTGACTATGGCTACACCTTC. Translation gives CASSSQGPFDYGYTF.

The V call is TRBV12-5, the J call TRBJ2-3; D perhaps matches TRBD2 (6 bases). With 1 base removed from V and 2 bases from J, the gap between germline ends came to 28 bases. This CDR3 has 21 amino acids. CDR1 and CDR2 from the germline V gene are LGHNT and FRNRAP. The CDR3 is CASGLGVGREEGWWNTDTQYF. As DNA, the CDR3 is TGTGCTAGTGGTTTGGGGGTGGGCAGGGAGGAAGGATGGTGGAACACAGATACGCAGTATTTT.

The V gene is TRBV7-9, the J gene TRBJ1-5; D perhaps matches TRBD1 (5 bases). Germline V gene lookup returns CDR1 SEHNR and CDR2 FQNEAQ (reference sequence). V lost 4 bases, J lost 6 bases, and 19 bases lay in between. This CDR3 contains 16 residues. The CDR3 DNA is TGTGCCAGCAGCTCCTATAGGGGTGAGTCGAGTCAGCCCCAGCATTTT. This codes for CASSSYRGESSQPQHF.